The text below deals with one TCR beta chain. The data were taken from a study of blood T cell repertoires in COVID-19. Study-level information: Both acute and convalescent COVID-19 samples were obtained from the United States, Italy and Spain. T cells, B-cell-depleted T cells, or PBMCs supplied cDNA or gDNA.

CDR3 length: 13 residues. V was clipped by 5 bases and J by 2 bases; unmatched bases: 2. From germline, CDR1 is SEHNR and CDR2 FQNEAQ (reference sequence). Only in-frame clones appear in the TCRdb table, and some are missing; sequencing was by immunoSEQ multiplex PCR. The data contain a few hundred thousand clones, 65% to 90% of them singletons. The sample consisted of peripheral blood. The chain links TRBV7-9 to TRBJ2-5; 7 nucleotides align to TRBD1. This TCR derives from a woman in her sixties or seventies with COVID-19, enrolled during active disease. The CDR3 DNA sequence: TGTGCCAGCAGCAGGGGGCGGCAAGAGACCCAGTACTTC. It yields the protein CASSRGRQETQYF.